This T cell receptor (beta chain) comes out of a study of Graves' ophthalmopathy and Graves' hyperthyroidism. Study summary: Untreated patients at initial diagnosis provided peripheral blood.

Patients were diagnosed from clinical symptoms, serum thyroxine, TRAb, thyroid ultrasound and orbital computed tomography. General study points: With a specificity of roughly 72% and a sensitivity of about 70%, the model predicted ophthalmopathy progression.

RNA transcripts were the source from which TCR beta CDR3 regions were amplified. HTBI primers were used in a first-round RT-PCR, which preceded a second-round multiplex PCR. TCRdb re-called the multiplex PCR reads through MiXCR, storing one row per CDR3 protein. Of roughly 60,000 distinct CDR3 sequences detected, roughly half appear once; the ten largest clones hold roughly 5%. The CDR3 totals 14 residues. V was pared by 4 bases and J by 1 base, with 11 bases between. CDR1 is SQVTM and CDR2 is ANQGSEA in the germline V gene. In the case of this clonotype: Its antigen is still unknown.

Sequencing used peripheral blood. The sequence derives from an adult woman with Graves' ophthalmopathy. The rearrangement joins TRBV29-1 to TRBJ2-1, with D possibly being TRBD1 (6 bases). CDR3 in amino acids: CSVVVGQSYNEQFF. The CDR3 DNA reads as TGCAGCGTTGTTGTAGGACAGTCCTACAATGAGCAGTTCTTC.